Listed here are 31 T cell receptor beta chains from one sample, sequenced in a study of early T cells in non-severe SARS-CoV-2 infection. TCRdb used MiXCR to reprocess the 5' RACE reads, holding one entry per CDR3 protein. This repertoire shows around 82,000 distinct CDR3 sequences, about an eighth found once; its top ten account for roughly 3.2%. Sequences were obtained from whole blood. The receptors come from an adult who was a healthcare worker with PCR-confirmed SARS-CoV-2 infection or an uninfected control (not recorded which).

The chain is built from TRBV28 and TRBJ2-1, with D possibly TRBD1 on 5 matching bases. CDR3 length: 17 residues. Germline V gene sequence: CDR1 MDHEN, CDR2 SYDVKM. Trimming took 3 bases from V and 5 from J, leaving 20 bases between them. CDR3 loop: CASSFVAAGPRNNEQFF. In nucleotides, the CDR3 is TGTGCCAGCAGTTTTGTTGCCGCAGGGCCGAGGAACAATGAGCAGTTCTTC.

J is TRBJ2-2 and V is TRBV24-1, with D uncertain. Looked up from germline, CDR1 is KGHDR and CDR2 is SFDVKD. CDR3 length equals 15 residues. Trimming removed 7 bases at V and 7 bases at J, with 18 bases between. DNA of the CDR3: TGTGCCACCAGCTACCCGGAAGGAGAAGGCGGGGAGCTGTTTTTT. Protein: CATSYPEGEGGELFF.

This clonotype appeared a few times. V gene TRBV7-2 combines with J gene TRBJ2-1; possible D gene TRBD2, 6 bases. The germline V and J ends were trimmed by 3 bases and 13 bases, with 10 bases remaining between them. Per germline, CDR1 SGHTA and CDR2 FQGNSA. The CDR3 has 11 residues. This CDR3 is CASSLGLHQFF. CDR3 DNA sequence: TGTGCCAGCAGCTTGGGACTTCATCAGTTCTTC.

The genes are TRBV5-6 and TRBJ1-1; 7 positions agree with TRBD1. This CDR3 is built from 17 residues. V shed 4 bases and J 1 base; nucleotides not matched to a gene: 13. CDR1 SGHDT and CDR2 YYEEEE come from the germline V gene. CDR3 region: CASSRNRGLAWNTEAFF. The CDR3 DNA is TGTGCCAGCAGCAGAAACAGGGGCCTCGCATGGAACACTGAAGCTTTCTTT.

This clonotype was seen a handful of times. The CDR3: CASAWTSGSTGELFF. As DNA, the CDR3 is TGTGCCAGCGCCTGGACTAGCGGGTCCACCGGGGAGCTGTTTTTT. The chain carries TRBV18 and TRBJ2-2; 11 bases map to TRBD2. The V and J ends lost 8 bases and 4 bases, in that order; junction bases with no gene match: 6. CDR1 is KGHSH, CDR2 LQKENI, per germline. The CDR3 runs to 15 residues.

The chain combines TRBV9 with TRBJ1-6; the D gene is possibly TRBD1 (6 bases). Germline assignment: CDR1 SGDLS and CDR2 YYNGEE. V was pared by 1 base and J by 5 bases, with 7 bases between. The CDR3 totals 14 residues. This CDR3 reads CASSVQGNNSPLHF. CDR3 bases: TGTGCCAGCAGCGTACAGGGGAATAATTCACCCCTCCACTTT.

The chain has TRBV29-1 and TRBJ2-3; D may be TRBD2 (5 bases). Deletions cut 6 bases from V and 0 bases from J, with 16 bases between. From germline, CDR1 is SQVTM and CDR2 ANQGSEA. This CDR3 comprises 15 residues. CDR3 protein: CSVAGVTDSTDTQYF. The CDR3 DNA sequence: TGCAGCGTCGCCGGGGTGACGGATAGCACAGATACGCAGTATTTT.

This clonotype was recorded a few times. The V and J genes are TRBV20-1 and TRBJ2-1; D not certain. The CDR3 is 11 amino acids. Per germline, CDR1 DFQATT and CDR2 SNEGSKA (reference sequence). V was cut by 3 bases and J by 3 bases, with 3 bases left in between. The CDR3 nucleotides are TGCAGTGCTAGCATCTACAATGAGCAGTTCTTC. Translation: CSASIYNEQFF.

This clonotype appeared a few times. The V call is TRBV30, the J call TRBJ1-3; 8 bases agree with TRBD1. This CDR3 spans 14 amino acids. The germline CDR1 and CDR2 sequences are GTSNPN and SVGIG (reference sequence). Unmatched junction bases numbered 6, after V lost 5 bases and J lost 3 bases. DNA for the CDR3: TGTGCCTGGGATCGACAGGGGATTGGAAACACCATATATTTT. Translating gives CAWDRQGIGNTIYF.

Ten or more counts support this clonotype. The CDR3 protein is CASSLASGGSTDTQYF. DNA of the CDR3: TGTGCCAGCAGCTTAGCTAGCGGGGGTAGCACAGATACGCAGTATTTT. V is TRBV7-6 and J is TRBJ2-3, with TRBD2 matching over 9 bases. The trim removed 0 bases at V and 0 bases at J, leaving 1 base unmatched. The germline CDR1 and CDR2 sequences are SGHVS and FNYEAQ. The CDR3 spans 16 residues.

This clonotype was seen repeatedly, ten times or more. This chain connects TRBV6-5 to TRBJ1-5; D is unresolved. The CDR3 sequence is 12 residues long. From germline, CDR1 is MNHEY and CDR2 SVGAGI. V was shortened by 8 bases and J by 3 bases, with 8 bases between the two germline ends. CDR3 in amino acids: CASSNPNQPQHF. CDR3 bases: TGTGCCAGCTCCAACCCCAATCAGCCCCAGCATTTT.

This clonotype occurred many times. The J gene is TRBJ2-1, the V gene TRBV6-6, with D uncertain. The CDR3 runs to 13 residues. V gave up 4 bases and J gave up 0 bases, with 4 bases separating them. Germline-derived CDR1 and CDR2 are MNHNY and SVGAGI (reference sequence). CDR3 amino acids: CASSWSSYNEQFF. CDR3 nucleotides: TGTGCCAGCAGTTGGAGCTCCTACAATGAGCAGTTCTTC.

Concerning this clonotype: A much larger clone lies one base from this, so it may be a read error. The chain recombines TRBV14 with TRBJ2-1; the match to TRBD1 covers 7 bases. Germline CDR1 SGHDN, CDR2 FVKESK. The CDR3 has 16 amino acids. V gave up 3 bases and J gave up 2 bases; unmatched junction bases: 7. CDR3 bases: TGTGCCAGCAGCCAGAGACAGGGAGCCACCTACAATGAGCAGTTCTTC. Translating gives CASSQRQGATYNEQFF.

The rearrangement joins TRBV30 to TRBJ2-7; D not certain. Trimming stripped 4 bases from V and 3 bases from J, with 10 bases between. The CDR3 extends over 12 amino acids. Germline CDR1 and CDR2: GTSNPN and SVGIG (reference sequence). CDR3 in DNA: TGTGCCTGGAATTCCCTCGGCTACGAGCAGTACTTC. Protein product: CAWNSLGYEQYF.

This clonotype appeared many times. J is TRBJ2-1 and V is TRBV5-1; no firm D call. The germline gives CDR1 SGHRS, CDR2 YFSETQ. With 0 bases removed from V and 7 bases from J, the gap between germline ends came to 11 bases. The CDR3 loop spans 14 amino acids. CDR3 coding DNA: TGCGCCAGCAGCTTGGGCTGGGAAGGGAATGAGCAGTTCTTC. It is translated as CASSLGWEGNEQFF.

The chain employs TRBV11-2 and TRBJ2-3; tentatively, D is TRBD2 (5 bases). Trimming removed 5 bases at V and 4 bases at J, with 13 bases between. The germline V gene encodes CDR1 SGHAT and CDR2 FQNNGV. CDR3 size: 14 residues. CDR3 in DNA: TGTGCCAGCAGCGTTACACTAGTCCCAGATACGCAGTATTTT. This sequence encodes CASSVTLVPDTQYF.

This clonotype was seen only a few times. The J gene is TRBJ2-1, the V gene TRBV5-4, with 9 nucleotides matching TRBD1. CDR1 and CDR2 from the germline V gene are SGHNT and YYREEE (reference sequence). The ends lost 0 bases at V and 10 bases at J; junction bases unmatched: 8. The CDR3 length is 15 residues. CDR3 DNA sequence: TGTGCCAGCAGCTTGGCCGGAGACAGGGGGGACGAGCAGTTCTTC. Protein product: CASSLAGDRGDEQFF. Full variable domain (rest looked up from reference TRBV5-4 and TRBJ2-1): ETGVTQSPTHLIKTRGQQVTLRCSSQSGHNTVSWYQQALGQGPQFIFQYYREEENGRGNFPPRFSGLQFPNYSSELNVNALELDDSALYLCASSLAGDRGDEQFFGPGTRLTVL.

This clonotype came up a few times. This chain joins TRBV23-1 and TRBJ2-1; 14 bases fit TRBD2. TRBV23-1 is an ORF, with its function uncertain. This CDR3 is 20 amino acids long. With V trimmed by 6 bases and J by 0 bases, 13 bases remained unmatched. The CDR3 nucleotides are TGCGCCAGCAGAACCTCTTCGACTAGCGGGGGGGACAGCTCCTACAATGAGCAGTTCTTC. It specifies CASRTSSTSGGDSSYNEQFF.

V is TRBV3-1 and J is TRBJ2-3; the D gene is possibly TRBD1 (7 bases). From germline, CDR1 is LGHDT and CDR2 YNNKEL (reference sequence). V was pared by 3 bases and J by 3 bases, with 13 bases between. This CDR3 is 15 amino acids long. The CDR3 nucleotides are TGTGCCAGCAGCCACCGACAGGGAGGAACAGATACGCAGTATTTT. This gives the protein CASSHRQGGTDTQYF.

This clonotype was detected only a few times. The V gene is TRBV7-6, the J gene TRBJ2-7; D is tentatively TRBD1 or TRBD2 (6 bases each). The V end lost 0 bases, the J end lost 0 bases, and 15 bases lay between the germline ends. Germline CDR1 is SGHVS and CDR2 is FNYEAQ. The CDR3 sequence is 17 residues long. CDR3 sequence (DNA): TGTGCCAGCAGCTTAGCGGCGGGGCAGGGGATCTCCTACGAGCAGTACTTC. Amino acids: CASSLAAGQGISYEQYF.

This clonotype is deemed medium-sized. The V call is TRBV7-2, the J call TRBJ2-2, with D uncertain. Trimming shortened V by 1 base and J by 1 base, and 4 bases separated the two germline ends. The CDR3 sequence is 14 residues long. CDR1 is SGHTA and CDR2 is FQGNSA in the germline V gene. For the CDR3, the DNA is TGTGCCAGCAGCTTAGGAATGAACACCGGGGAGCTGTTTTTT. It encodes CASSLGMNTGELFF. The variable domain in full, with the rest retrieved from reference TRBV7-2 and TRBJ2-2, is GAGVSQSPSNKVTEKGKDVELRCDPISGHTALYWYRQSLGQGLEFLIYFQGNSAPDKSGLPSDRFSAERTGGSVSTLTIQRTQQEDSAVYLCASSLGMNTGELFFGEGSRLTVL.

This clonotype has a count of ten or more. V and J are TRBV20-1 and TRBJ2-3; 13 bases fit TRBD2. Per the germline V gene, CDR1 is DFQATT and CDR2 is SNEGSKA (reference sequence). The CDR3 has 14 residues. The J segment lost 4 bases and the V segment lost 6 bases, leaving 4 bases of the junction unmatched. The CDR3 here is CSATSGREADTQYF. The DNA of the CDR3 is TGCAGTGCCACTAGCGGGAGGGAGGCAGATACGCAGTATTTT.

This clonotype was detected ten times or more. The chain joins TRBV7-9 to TRBJ1-5; a possible D gene is TRBD1 (5 bases). V gave up 1 base and J gave up 11 bases, with 12 bases separating them. The length of the CDR3 is 13 residues. Per germline, CDR1 SEHNR and CDR2 FQNEAQ (reference sequence). CDR3 sequence reads: CASSLGIQGAQHF. The CDR3, as DNA: TGTGCCAGCAGCTTAGGGATTCAAGGGGCCCAGCATTTT. Complete variable domain (other parts from reference TRBV7-9 and TRBJ1-5): DTGVSQNPRHKITKRGQNVTFRCDPISEHNRLYWYRQTLGQGPEFLTYFQNEAQLEKSRLLSDRFSAERPKGSFSTLEIQRTEQGDSAMYLCASSLGIQGAQHFGDGTRLSIL.

The V gene is TRBV7-9, the J gene TRBJ2-1, with D perhaps TRBD1 (5 bases). Germline V gene data show CDR1 as SEHNR and CDR2 as FQNEAQ (reference sequence). With 0 bases removed from V and 4 bases from J, the gap between germline ends came to 19 bases. CDR3 length equals 18 residues. DNA of the CDR3: TGTGCCAGCAGCTTAGCGGGCTACTCAGGAAGGGGATACAATGAGCAGTTCTTC. This sequence encodes CASSLAGYSGRGYNEQFF.

The chain couples TRBV7-8 to TRBJ2-3, with TRBD2 identical over 13 bases. Germline-derived CDR1 and CDR2 are SGHVS and FQNEAQ. The length of the CDR3 is 17 residues. Trimming at V came to 5 bases and at J to 2 bases, leaving 7 bases not matched to a gene. CDR3 DNA sequence: TGTGCCAGCAGCCCGTGGACTAGCGGGAGCCTCACAGATACGCAGTATTTT. Protein: CASSPWTSGSLTDTQYF. Filled out from reference TRBV7-8 and TRBJ2-3, the complete variable domain reads GAGVSQSPRYKVAKRGQDVALRCDPISGHVSLFWYQQALGQGPEFLTYFQNEAQLDKSGLPSDRFFAERPEGSVSTLKIQRTQQEDSAVYLCASSPWTSGSLTDTQYFGPGTRLTVL.

The chain employs TRBV7-2 and TRBJ1-2; D is unclear. Germline V gene lookup returns CDR1 SGHTA and CDR2 FQGNSA. The CDR3 contains 13 residues. Trimming shortened V by 1 base and J by 2 bases, and 5 bases separated the two germline ends. CDR3 sequence reads: CASSLGVNYGYTF. In DNA, the CDR3 is TGTGCCAGCAGCTTAGGAGTCAACTATGGCTACACCTTC.

The chain joins TRBV5-1 to TRBJ1-2, with D possibly being TRBD1 (6 bases). V was pared by 0 bases and J by 5 bases, with 11 bases between. The V gene's germline CDR1 is SGHRS and CDR2 YFSETQ. The CDR3 spans 14 residues. The CDR3 region has the DNA TGCGCCAGCAGCTTGGACAGGGAGGATTATGGCTACACCTTC. Translating gives CASSLDREDYGYTF.

CDR3 nucleotide sequence: TGCAGTGTTAGGACAGGGGGAGTCACGTATGGCTACACCTTC. Encoded protein: CSVRTGGVTYGYTF. The chain links TRBV20-1 to TRBJ1-2; 10 positions agree with TRBD1. J lost 5 bases, V lost 7 bases, and 10 bases had no gene match. Germline values: CDR1 DFQATT, CDR2 SNEGSKA (reference sequence). This CDR3 is 14 amino acids long.

This clonotype came up once. The V and J genes are TRBV5-6 and TRBJ1-1, with D possibly matching TRBD1 (5 bases). Trimming cost V 2 bases and J 5 bases, with 10 bases left between them. CDR3 length: 13 residues. CDR1 and CDR2 from the germline V gene are SGHDT and YYEEEE. The CDR3 region is CASSFGGATEAFF. CDR3 sequence (DNA): TGTGCCAGCAGCTTTGGAGGGGCGACTGAAGCTTTCTTT.

The chain couples TRBV29-1 to TRBJ1-2; the D is unclear. V lost 4 bases to trimming and J lost 6 bases, with 12 bases between them. CDR1 is SQVTM, CDR2 ANQGSEA, per germline. The CDR3 has 12 amino acids. As DNA, the CDR3 is TGCAGCGTTGGGGCCGGAGGGAATGGCTACACCTTC. Encoded protein: CSVGAGGNGYTF.

The table lists this clonotype with a few counts. V and J are TRBV5-4 and TRBJ2-5, with 7 positions matching TRBD2. Germline CDR1 SGHNT, CDR2 YYREEE (reference sequence). Trimming took 4 bases from V and 3 from J; bases not matched to a gene: 15. The CDR3 is made up of 17 amino acids. The CDR3 protein is CASSPQGLHRGEETQYF. The CDR3 nucleotides are TGTGCCAGCAGCCCTCAGGGTCTTCATCGGGGGGAAGAGACCCAGTACTTC.